A selection of T cell receptor beta chains follows, all from one sample in a study of control samples from healthy donors and cancer patients. Clones were sequenced by immunoSEQ multiplex PCR, and TCRdb holds only the in-frame ones, with some missing. The profile shows about 250,000 clones, over 70% of them singletons. Sequencing input: PBMCs. The receptor source for this set is a woman between 55 and 75 years old with lung cancer. Each CDR3 is given with its conserved first and last residue.

>TRBJ2-2|TRBV5-6
CASSGGTSGYTGELFF
>TRBJ1-5|TRBV5-1
CASSLTYGQGDQPQHF
>TRBJ1-6|TRBV9
CASSPSSSYNSPLHF
>TRBJ1-2|TRBV28
CASTPGTGSYGYTF
>TRBJ2-7|TRBV7-9
CASRAPGTSGSPNEQYF
>TRBJ1-6|TRBV9
CASSYSGGDSPLHF
>TRBJ1-2|TRBV9
CASSPDINYGYTF
>TRBJ2-7|TRBV21-1
CASSKRAGHSYEQYF
>TRBJ2-5|TRBV2
CASSERTGARAQYF
>TRBJ2-5|TRBV2
CASRISGGQETKYF
>TRBJ2-1|TRBV11-2
CASKLNFGQGGNEQFF